These 3 T cell receptor beta chains were all obtained from the same sample, sequenced in a study of blood T cell repertoires in COVID-19. Clones were sequenced by immunoSEQ multiplex PCR, and TCRdb holds only the in-frame ones, with some missing. The profile shows roughly 140,000 clones, approximately 82% of them singletons. What was sequenced was peripheral blood. These receptors all stem from a woman in her forties or fifties with acute or convalescent COVID-19.

The V gene is TRBV7-9, the J gene TRBJ1-1; D gene ambiguous. Trimming removed 3 bases from V and 0 bases from J, with 5 bases in between. CDR1 is SEHNR, CDR2 FQNEAQ, per germline (reference sequence). There are 13 residues in the CDR3. CDR3 region: CASSLFMNTEAFF. CDR3 DNA: TGTGCCAGCAGCTTGTTTATGAACACTGAAGCTTTCTTT.

The genes are TRBV4-2 and TRBJ2-5, with 8 bases matching TRBD2. Germline V lookup: CDR1 LGHNA, CDR2 YNFKEQ. The CDR3 is 16 amino acids. Trimming at V came to 2 bases and at J to 1 base, leaving 6 bases not matched to a gene. The CDR3 here is CASSQLPGRVQETQYF. The DNA of the CDR3 is TGTGCCAGCAGCCAACTCCCCGGGAGGGTCCAAGAGACCCAGTACTTC.

J is TRBJ1-2 and V is TRBV7-9, with D maybe TRBD1 (6 bases). Trimming shortened V by 1 base and J by 4 bases, and 19 bases separated the two germline ends. The CDR3 spans 17 residues. The germline gives CDR1 SEHNR, CDR2 FQNEAQ (reference sequence). CDR3 bases: TGTGCCAGCAGCTTAGAGGGGTCAGGGGCGCGAGGCTATGGCTACACCTTC. Its protein is CASSLEGSGARGYGYTF.